This T cell receptor (beta chain) was recovered during a study of memory CD4+ T cells and cytomegalovirus serostatus. The sort gate was single viable CD3+CD4+CD8-CD45RO+ cells for memory CD4+ T cells. After thawing, CD4+ T cells were positively selected. Points from the study as a whole: About 40% of the roughly 150 known CMV-associated TCRbeta sequences appeared in CD4+ memory.

This clone was recorded only once. Its antigen is currently unknown. Study processing details: Out-of-frame sequences were removed, leaving around 2,000,000 distinct TCRbeta sequences. Repertoires were generated with immunoSEQ multiplex PCR, while TCRdb's copy carries only in-frame clones and drops some. The DNA was the basis for D and trimming; V, J and clone size are from that table. The sample holds 35,000 to 45,000 clones, roughly 85% seen once. Trimming stripped 6 bases from V and 2 bases from J, with 11 bases between. The CDR3 is 13 amino acids. The germline gives CDR1 SGHTA, CDR2 FQGNSA. The chain combines TRBV7-2 with TRBJ2-7; tentatively, D is TRBD1 or TRBD2 (5 bases each). Sequences were obtained from memory CD4+ T cells from blood. The TCR sequence derives from an adult in good health and CMV-seropositive. CDR3 DNA sequence: TGTGCCAGCAGTCCCCTGGGGGCCTACGAGCAGTACTTC. This encodes CASSPLGAYEQYF.